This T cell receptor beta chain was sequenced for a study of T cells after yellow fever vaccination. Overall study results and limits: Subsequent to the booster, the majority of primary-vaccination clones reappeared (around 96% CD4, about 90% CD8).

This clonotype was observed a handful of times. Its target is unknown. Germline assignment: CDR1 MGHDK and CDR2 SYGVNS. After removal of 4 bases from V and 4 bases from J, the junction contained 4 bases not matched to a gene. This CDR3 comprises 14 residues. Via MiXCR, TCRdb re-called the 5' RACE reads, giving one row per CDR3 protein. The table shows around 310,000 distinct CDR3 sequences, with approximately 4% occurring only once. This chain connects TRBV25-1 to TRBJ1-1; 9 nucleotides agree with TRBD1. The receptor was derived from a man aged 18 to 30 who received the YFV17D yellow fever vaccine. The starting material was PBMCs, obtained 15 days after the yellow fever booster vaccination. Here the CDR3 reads CASSGGTGITEAFF. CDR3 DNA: TGTGCCAGCAGTGGCGGGACAGGGATCACTGAAGCTTTCTTT.